Below are 29 T cell receptor beta chains sequenced from a single sample in a study of shared clonotypes between healthy human individuals. Clones were sequenced by immunoSEQ multiplex PCR, and TCRdb holds only the in-frame ones, with some missing. The sample has about 1.1 million clones, around 77% seen once; the top ten hold approximately 0.9%. Material: memory CD4+ T cells from PBMCs. Subset given: CD45RA-negative fraction. The receptors derive from a man younger than 35 in good health. Some clones in this sample may be carry-over from other donors' samples.

CDR3 in amino acids: CASSFGGVYGYTF. The CDR3 DNA is TGTGCCAGCAGCTTTGGGGGAGTGTATGGCTACACCTTC. The chain joins TRBV7-9 to TRBJ1-2; a possible D gene is TRBD1 (5 bases). From germline, CDR1 is SEHNR and CDR2 FQNEAQ (reference sequence). Trimming shortened V by 3 bases and J by 5 bases, and 10 bases separated the two germline ends. CDR3 size: 13 residues.

This rearrangement joins TRBV4-1 to TRBJ2-5; 11 bases agree with TRBD2. V was clipped by 3 bases and J by 2 bases; unmatched bases: 14. This CDR3 spans 19 amino acids. Germline assignment: CDR1 MGHRA and CDR2 YSYEKL. CDR3 residues: CASSHPGSSGRAPQETQYF. CDR3 DNA sequence: TGCGCCAGCAGCCACCCCGGTAGTAGCGGGAGGGCTCCTCAAGAGACCCAGTACTTC.

This clone was picked up a small number of times. The CDR3 DNA is TGTGCCAGTAGTATATCCAGGTTCTATGGCTACACCTTC. Its protein is CASSISRFYGYTF. This chain links TRBV19 with TRBJ1-2, with D hard to call. The V gene's germline CDR1 is LNHDA and CDR2 SQIVND (reference sequence). The V end was cut by 2 bases, the J end by 4 bases, with 8 bases between. CDR3 length equals 13 residues.

The chain carries TRBV5-1 and TRBJ2-5, with D possibly matching TRBD2 (6 bases). The CDR3 consists of 15 residues. Germline V gene sequence: CDR1 SGHRS, CDR2 YFSETQ. Trimming pared 6 bases from V and 5 bases from J, leaving 20 bases between. This CDR3 is CASTLTGSEDETQYF. CDR3 in DNA: TGCGCCAGCACCCTCACCGGGAGTGAGGATGAGACCCAGTACTTC.

The chain has TRBV28 and TRBJ2-7; D uncertain. With 4 bases removed from V and 6 bases from J, the gap between germline ends came to 10 bases. This CDR3 contains 12 residues. Per the germline V gene, CDR1 is MDHEN and CDR2 is SYDVKM. As DNA, the CDR3 is TGTGCCAGCAGTTATGGGGATGGCGAGCAGTACTTC. Amino acid sequence: CASSYGDGEQYF.

This chain uses TRBV18 with TRBJ1-1, with D perhaps TRBD1 (5 bases). V lost 3 bases, J lost 5 bases, and 25 bases lay in between. The germline gives CDR1 KGHSH, CDR2 LQKENI. CDR3 size: 18 residues. This chain's CDR3 is CASSPKPPPGTGVTEAFF. CDR3 bases: TGTGCCAGCTCACCCAAACCCCCCCCGGGGACCGGGGTGACTGAAGCTTTCTTT.

The gene calls are TRBV19 and TRBJ1-5, with D unclear. The CDR3 extends over 13 amino acids. Trimming left V 3 bases short and J 3 bases short, with 6 bases between. CDR1 LNHDA and CDR2 SQIVND come from the germline V gene (reference sequence). The chain's CDR3 is CASSIWINQPQHF. The DNA for the CDR3 is TGTGCCAGTAGTATCTGGATCAATCAGCCCCAGCATTTT.

J is TRBJ1-2 and V is TRBV9; D remains ambiguous. Trimming left V 0 bases short and J 3 bases short, with 9 bases between. The CDR3 consists of 14 residues. From germline, CDR1 is SGDLS and CDR2 YYNGEE. The CDR3 region is CASSVGQADYGYTF. The CDR3 DNA sequence: TGTGCCAGCAGCGTAGGGCAGGCGGACTATGGCTACACCTTC.

This sequence joins TRBV18 and TRBJ1-1; 9 positions agree with TRBD1. V lost 4 bases and J lost 3; bases outside the gene matches: 6. CDR1 is KGHSH, CDR2 LQKENI, per germline. The CDR3 consists of 15 residues. The CDR3 DNA sequence: TGTGCCAGCTCACTGACGACAGGGGGGGACACTGAAGCTTTCTTT. It is translated as CASSLTTGGDTEAFF. Looking up the rest from reference TRBV18 and TRBJ1-1 gives the full variable domain: NAGVMQNPRHLVRRRGQEARLRCSPMKGHSHVYWYRQLPEEGLKFMVYLQKENIIDESGMPKERFSAEFPKEGPSILRIQQVVRGDSAAYFCASSLTTGGDTEAFFGQGTRLTVV.

J is TRBJ2-1 and V is TRBV7-8; 10 bases align to TRBD2. Unmatched junction bases numbered 2, after V lost 5 bases and J lost 4 bases. CDR3 length: 14 residues. The germline CDR1 and CDR2 sequences are SGHVS and FQNEAQ. The CDR3 DNA is TGTGCCAGCAGCCAGCGGGAGGGATACAATGAGCAGTTCTTC. Its protein is CASSQREGYNEQFF.

This clone showed up just a few times. A much larger clone lies one base from this, so it may be a read error. The chain carries TRBV2 and TRBJ1-1, with 9 positions matching TRBD1. In germline, CDR1 is SNHLY, CDR2 FYNNEI. The CDR3 has 15 residues. V was pared by 2 bases and J by 6 bases, with 7 bases of the junction left unmatched. CDR3 nucleotides: TGTGCCAGCAGTGAATTGGACAGGGGCTCTCCTGAAGCTTTCTTT. Translation: CASSELDRGSPEAFF.

This clone has at least ten counts. This chain connects TRBV4-3 to TRBJ2-5; 13 bases fit TRBD2. CDR3 length equals 22 residues. CDR1 is LGHNA and CDR2 is YSLEER in the germline V gene. V was clipped by 0 bases and J by 2 bases; unmatched bases: 18. CDR3 nucleotides: TGCGCCAGCAGCCAAGATCCCTGGACTAGCGGGAGATTGCGGGTTAGGCAAGAGACCCAGTACTTC. Protein sequence: CASSQDPWTSGRLRVRQETQYF.

Comment on this clone: The sample carries other DNA sequences with the same CDR3. The gene calls are TRBV2 and TRBJ1-1; perhaps TRBD1 as D (6 bases). Germline V gene data show CDR1 as SNHLY and CDR2 as FYNNEI. The CDR3 loop spans 13 amino acids. Trimming pared 2 bases from V and 5 bases from J, leaving 9 bases between. The DNA for the CDR3 is TGTGCCAGCAGTGAAAGGGGGGGGACTGAAGCTTTCTTT. This codes for CASSERGGTEAFF.

A single count supports this clone. The V and J genes are TRBV11-2 and TRBJ1-1; possibly TRBD1 for D (5 bases). The CDR3 contains 14 residues. V lost 7 bases and J lost 7, with 19 bases in between. Germline loops: CDR1 SGHAT, CDR2 FQNNGV. In DNA, the CDR3 is TGTGCCAGCACCCACACAGGAGGTATGATTGAAGCTTTCTTT. Encoded protein: CASTHTGGMIEAFF.

Written as DNA, the CDR3 is TGTGCCAGCAGCACAAACGACAGGGCCTCTGAAGCTTTCTTT. Translation gives CASSTNDRASEAFF. J is TRBJ1-1 and V is TRBV28, with 7 bases matching TRBD1. V gave up 6 bases and J gave up 6 bases; unmatched junction bases: 10. This CDR3 contains 14 residues. The germline V gene encodes CDR1 MDHEN and CDR2 SYDVKM.

About this clone itself: Other nucleotide sequences in the sample specify the same CDR3. The chain has TRBV28 and TRBJ2-1; D may be TRBD1 (6 bases). V shed 4 bases and J shed 1 base, with 11 bases lying between them. The germline CDR1 and CDR2 sequences are MDHEN and SYDVKM. CDR3 length: 15 amino acids. As DNA, the CDR3 is TGTGCCAGCAGTTCCAGGGGTTTTTCCTACAATGAGCAGTTCTTC. It translates to CASSSRGFSYNEQFF.

V gene TRBV28 combines with J gene TRBJ2-3; 12 bases align to TRBD2. Per germline, CDR1 MDHEN and CDR2 SYDVKM. This CDR3 comprises 16 residues. J gave up 2 bases and V 5 bases, and 5 bases lay outside the gene matches. DNA for the CDR3: TGTGCCAGCAGTCTAGGACTAGCGGGACCCACAGATACGCAGTATTTT. Translated: CASSLGLAGPTDTQYF.

This rearrangement joins TRBV7-9 to TRBJ2-3; the match to TRBD2 covers 9 bases. This CDR3 is built from 16 residues. Unmatched junction bases numbered 10, after V lost 4 bases and J lost 5 bases. Germline CDR1 and CDR2: SEHNR and FQNEAQ (reference sequence). CDR3 loop: CASSWGPGLAGDTQYF. DNA of the CDR3: TGTGCCAGCAGCTGGGGTCCGGGACTAGCAGGAGATACGCAGTATTTT.

Turning to this clone: The same CDR3 is also encoded by other DNA sequences in this sample. The V call is TRBV5-5, the J call TRBJ1-3; D is uncertain. V was trimmed by 4 bases and J by 1 base, leaving 12 bases between them. Germline CDR1 reads SGHKS; CDR2 reads YYEKEE (reference sequence). There are 15 residues in the CDR3. CDR3: CASSLLTGSGNTIYF. In DNA form, the CDR3 reads TGTGCCAGCAGCCTCTTAACGGGATCTGGAAACACCATATATTTT.

This clone occurred a few times. J is TRBJ1-2 and V is TRBV28; D may be TRBD1 (6 bases). V lost 4 bases and J 7 bases, leaving 13 bases between the germline ends. Germline-derived CDR1 and CDR2 are MDHEN and SYDVKM. The CDR3 has 13 amino acids. DNA for the CDR3: TGTGCCAGCAGTTCCGGGGGCTGGGTTGGCTACACCTTC. Amino acid sequence: CASSSGGWVGYTF.

V usage is TRBV5-6 and J usage is TRBJ2-7; D uncertain. The ends were cut back, 5 bases at V and 2 bases at J, with 11 bases in the middle. The CDR3 spans 13 residues. Germline V lookup: CDR1 SGHDT, CDR2 YYEEEE. The CDR3 is CASSRPMAYEQYF. CDR3 DNA sequence: TGTGCCAGCAGTCGTCCAATGGCCTACGAGCAGTACTTC.

This chain links TRBV5-4 with TRBJ2-7, with D unresolved. In germline, CDR1 is SGHNT, CDR2 YYREEE (reference sequence). This CDR3 has 15 residues. Trimming left V 0 bases short and J 2 bases short, with 12 bases between. CDR3 amino acids: CASSLAGDNTYEQYF. CDR3 sequence (DNA): TGTGCCAGCAGCTTGGCGGGTGACAATACCTACGAGCAGTACTTC.

CDR3 coding DNA: TGCGCCAGCAGTGACAGCGCCGGGACAGGGGCCAATGAGCAGTTCTTC. Translation gives CASSDSAGTGANEQFF. The V and J genes are TRBV10-1 and TRBJ2-1; 10 bases map to TRBD1. Trimming at V came to 3 bases and at J to 6 bases, leaving 8 bases not matched to a gene. The CDR3 is made up of 16 amino acids. Germline loops: CDR1 WNHNN, CDR2 SYGVQD (reference sequence).

The chain employs TRBV4-2 and TRBJ2-7, with 11 positions matching TRBD2. The ends lost 0 bases at V and 5 bases at J; junction bases unmatched: 15. From germline, CDR1 is LGHNA and CDR2 YNFKEQ. The CDR3 is 19 amino acids. The CDR3 loop reads CASSQELGLRLAGSNEQYF. The CDR3 DNA is TGTGCCAGCAGCCAAGAGTTGGGGCTCCGACTAGCGGGAAGTAACGAGCAGTACTTC.

The chain combines TRBV2 with TRBJ2-7; TRBD1 matches at 9 bases. Looked up from germline, CDR1 is SNHLY and CDR2 is FYNNEI. This CDR3 spans 16 amino acids. V lost 1 base and J lost 4; bases outside the gene matches: 8. The CDR3 sequence: CASSEVLGQGLYEQYF. The CDR3 coding sequence is TGTGCCAGCAGTGAAGTATTGGGACAGGGACTGTACGAGCAGTACTTC.

The J gene is TRBJ2-7, the V gene TRBV27, with 8 bases fitting TRBD2. Germline V gene lookup returns CDR1 MNHEY and CDR2 SMNVEV (reference sequence). With 2 bases clipped from V and 6 bases from J, the junction kept 12 bases outside the gene matches. This CDR3 is 16 amino acids long. The CDR3: CASSLKPAGVIGEQYF. Here the CDR3 DNA reads TGTGCCAGCAGTTTAAAGCCAGCGGGAGTTATCGGCGAGCAGTACTTC.

The CDR3 region is CASSVGLAGDEQFF. The DNA for the CDR3 is TGTGCCAGCAGTGTCGGACTAGCGGGAGATGAGCAGTTCTTC. V gene TRBV6-4 combines with J gene TRBJ2-1; 13 positions match TRBD2. CDR3 size: 14 residues. Trimming took 4 bases from V and 8 from J; bases not matched to a gene: 2. The germline CDR1 and CDR2 sequences are MRHNA and SNTAGT.

This clone occurred a few times. This sequence joins TRBV19 and TRBJ1-1; 8 nucleotides align to TRBD1. Germline CDR1 LNHDA, CDR2 SQIVND (reference sequence). V shed 6 bases and J 0 bases; nucleotides not matched to a gene: 3. The CDR3 covers 14 residues. CDR3 sequence reads: CASSSRGLNTEAFF. The CDR3 DNA reads TGTGCCAGTAGCTCCAGGGGGCTGAACACTGAAGCTTTCTTT. Variable domain in full (rest from reference TRBV19 and TRBJ1-1): DGGITQSPKYLFRKEGQNVTLSCEQNLNHDAMYWYRQDPGQGLRLIYYSQIVNDFQKGDIAEGYSVSREKKESFPLTVTSAQKNPTAFYLCASSSRGLNTEAFFGQGTRLTVV.

The chain carries TRBV7-9 and TRBJ1-2; D unclear. Trimming stripped 1 base from V and 8 bases from J, with 8 bases between. The germline V gene has CDR1 SEHNR and CDR2 FQNEAQ (reference sequence). The CDR3 length is 12 residues. The CDR3 protein is CASSLDGVGYTF. The CDR3, as DNA: TGTGCCAGCAGCTTAGATGGGGTCGGCTACACCTTC.